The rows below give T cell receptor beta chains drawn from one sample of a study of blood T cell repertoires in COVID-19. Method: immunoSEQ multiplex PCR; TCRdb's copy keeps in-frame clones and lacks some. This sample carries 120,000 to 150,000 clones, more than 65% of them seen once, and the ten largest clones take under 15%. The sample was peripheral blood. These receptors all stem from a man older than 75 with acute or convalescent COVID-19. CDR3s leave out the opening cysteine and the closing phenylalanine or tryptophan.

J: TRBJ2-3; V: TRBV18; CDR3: ASSPPAGGLTDTQY
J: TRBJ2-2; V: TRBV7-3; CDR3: ASRGDGELF
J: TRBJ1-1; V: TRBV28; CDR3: ASSRRMNTEAF
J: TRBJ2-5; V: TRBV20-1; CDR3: SAWGEETQY
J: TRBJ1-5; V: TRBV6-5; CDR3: ASSYPKEQPQH
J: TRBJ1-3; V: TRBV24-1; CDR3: ATSQNPSTLSGNTIY
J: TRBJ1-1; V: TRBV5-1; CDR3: ASSPDRGGTEAF
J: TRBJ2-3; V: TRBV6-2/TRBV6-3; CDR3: ASSYRDSRTDTQY
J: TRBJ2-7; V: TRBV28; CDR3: ASIRTGESYEQY
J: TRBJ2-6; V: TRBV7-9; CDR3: ASSFSRISGANVLT
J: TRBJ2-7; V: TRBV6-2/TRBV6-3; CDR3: ASSYRVYEQY
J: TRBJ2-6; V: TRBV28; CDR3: ASSLVRSGANVLT
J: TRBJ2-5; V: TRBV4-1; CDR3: ASSQDLAGRETQY
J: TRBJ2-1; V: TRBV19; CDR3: ASSGRGASSYNEQF
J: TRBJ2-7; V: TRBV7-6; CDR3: ASTLSGTGGDEQY
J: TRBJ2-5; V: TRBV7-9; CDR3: ASSLGTAQETQY
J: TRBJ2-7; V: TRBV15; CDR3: ATQGSQSYEQY
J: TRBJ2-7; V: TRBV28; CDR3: ASSPGLAGSYEQY
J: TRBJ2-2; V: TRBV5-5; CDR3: ASSRVVRLTMGNTGELF
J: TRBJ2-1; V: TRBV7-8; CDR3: ASSSYYEQF
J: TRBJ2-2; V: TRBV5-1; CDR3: ASGPGLAGTGELF
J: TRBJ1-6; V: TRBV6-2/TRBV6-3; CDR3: ASSPGQGLH